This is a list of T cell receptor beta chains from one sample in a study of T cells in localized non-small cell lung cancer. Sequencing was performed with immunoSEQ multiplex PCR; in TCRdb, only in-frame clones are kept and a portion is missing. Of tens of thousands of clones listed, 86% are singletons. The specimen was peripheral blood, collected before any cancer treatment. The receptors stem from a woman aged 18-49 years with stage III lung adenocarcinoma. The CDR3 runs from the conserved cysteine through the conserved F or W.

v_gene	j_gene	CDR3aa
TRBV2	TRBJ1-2	CASRMGQTYGYTF
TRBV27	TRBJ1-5	CASSFSSNQPQHF
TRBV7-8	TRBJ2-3	CASSLGVVGAWASGSTDTQYF
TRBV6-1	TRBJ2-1	CASSAQGEAYNEQFF
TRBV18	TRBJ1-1	CASSPGVTEAFF
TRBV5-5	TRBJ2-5	CASSPGQGETQYF
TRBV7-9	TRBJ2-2	CALDGGLMDGELFF
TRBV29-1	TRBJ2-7	CSVRGGQSSYEQYF
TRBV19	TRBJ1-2	CASTNRPRNGYTF
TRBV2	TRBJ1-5	CASRADRVGNQPQHF
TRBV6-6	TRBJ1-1	CASSYGGGETEAFF
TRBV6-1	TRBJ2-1	CAGAFTGHSYNEQFF
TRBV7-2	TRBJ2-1	CASSFFSQGNEQFF
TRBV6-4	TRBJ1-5	CASSEGNSNQPQHF
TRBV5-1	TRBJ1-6	CASSIRPGGDSPLHF
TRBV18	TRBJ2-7	CASSQAGRTSGPTYEQYF
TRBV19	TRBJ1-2	CASSIGDTQDYGYTF
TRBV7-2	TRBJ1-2	CASSFQPDNYGYTF
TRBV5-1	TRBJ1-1	CASRGGTEAFF
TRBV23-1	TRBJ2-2	CASTWDRGRNTGELFF
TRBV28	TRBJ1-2	CASGPGRADYGYTF
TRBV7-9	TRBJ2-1	CASSYGTSGGNEQFF
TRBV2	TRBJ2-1	CASSTGKNEQFF
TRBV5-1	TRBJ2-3	CASSLGLAEADTQYF
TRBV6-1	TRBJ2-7	CATPSPTGSYEQYF
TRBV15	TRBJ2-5	CAVTPVLQETQYF
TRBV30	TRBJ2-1	CAWSQPRGIGYNEQFF
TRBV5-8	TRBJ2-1	CASSIRGQGYNEQFF
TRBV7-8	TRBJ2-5	CASSLLPPPETQYF
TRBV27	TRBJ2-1	CASSLSGTSKTYNEQFF
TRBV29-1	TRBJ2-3	CSGLPLGGDTQYF
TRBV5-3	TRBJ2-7	CARSHTLKGTGSSYEQYF
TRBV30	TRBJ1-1	CAWLTNTEAFF
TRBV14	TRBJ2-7	CASSGTGRNEQYF
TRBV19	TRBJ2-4	CASSALTVGLAKNIQYF
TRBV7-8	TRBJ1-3	CASSLATGLGGNTIYF
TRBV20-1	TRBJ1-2	CSAGTAYGYTF
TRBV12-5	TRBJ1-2	CASGLGVGSWKFYGYTF
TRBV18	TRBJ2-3	CASSPPRDGGYSTDTQYF
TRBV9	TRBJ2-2	CASSVAWLAGGRNTGELFF
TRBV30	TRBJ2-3	CAWGGAADTQYF
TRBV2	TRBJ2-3	CASRDSTNTDTQYF
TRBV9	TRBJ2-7	CASSVGSGGPYEQYF
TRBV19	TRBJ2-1	CASSRRGPLYNEQFF
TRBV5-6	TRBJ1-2	CASSLASTGARMRTF
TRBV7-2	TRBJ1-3	CASSPDRGRGNTIYF
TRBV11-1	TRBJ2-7	CASSLAGTGGYEQYF
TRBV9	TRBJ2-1	CASSLGPGQGSYNEQFF
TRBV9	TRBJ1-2	CASSVEGGSYGYTF
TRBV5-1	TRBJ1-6	CASSLEGGGGNSPLHF
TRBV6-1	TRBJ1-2	CASQADASYGYTF
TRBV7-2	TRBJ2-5	CASSPRWGARETQYF
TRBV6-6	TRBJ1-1	CASSYPGTREAFF
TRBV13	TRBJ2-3	CASSSQYGQYF
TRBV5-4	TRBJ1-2	CASSRTGTGANGYTF
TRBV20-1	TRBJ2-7	CSAPHPYEQYF
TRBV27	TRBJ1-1	CASSPFTGAGAFF
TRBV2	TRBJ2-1	CASSEGPYNEQFF
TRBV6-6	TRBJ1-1	CASSLRENTEAFF
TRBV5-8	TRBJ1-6	CASSPTGTGGNSNSPLHF